This is a list of T cell receptor beta chains from one sample in a study of T-cell memory formation after mild COVID-19. TCRdb passed the 5' RACE reads through MiXCR, listing each CDR3 protein once. The sample has tens of thousands of distinct CDR3 sequences, 9.5% to 15% seen once. The sample was PBMCs or a T cell subset sorted from them (not recorded which). Every receptor here comes from a young man who had mild COVID-19 (a few samples of this study predate the infection). Cell type and time point are not known. Each CDR3 is given with its conserved first and last residue. Fields, in order: V gene, clone size, D gene, J gene, CDR3 protein, CDR3 DNA. D genes are given only for firm matches. Clone size is stated in some rows and not others, as once, few, many or a class when expanded.

TRBV19	-	-	TRBJ2-6	CASSYSRSGANVLTF	TGTGCCAGTAGTTACAGCCGCTCTGGGGCCAACGTCCTGACTTTC
TRBV6-5	-	TRBD1	TRBJ1-5	CASRSQGDQPQHF	TGTGCCAGCCGATCACAGGGGGATCAGCCCCAGCATTTT
TRBV20-1	many	TRBD1	TRBJ2-3	CSAKGTGHTDTQYF	TGCAGTGCTAAGGGGACAGGCCACACAGATACGCAGTATTTT
TRBV6-4	few	TRBD2	TRBJ2-2	CASSDTSGGTGELFF	TGTGCCAGCAGTGACACTAGCGGGGGCACCGGGGAGCTGTTTTTT
TRBV5-1	many	-	TRBJ2-2	CASSLESGRGWNTGELFF	TGCGCCAGCAGCTTGGAATCTGGTAGGGGCTGGAACACCGGGGAGCTGTTTTTT
TRBV7-9	few	TRBD2	TRBJ2-5	CASSLDVGLAGSETQYF	TGTGCCAGCAGCTTAGATGTTGGGCTAGCGGGATCAGAGACCCAGTACTTC
TRBV6-2/TRBV6-3	-	-	TRBJ2-1	CASSEGGEQFF	TGTGCCAGCAGTGAGGGGGGTGAGCAGTTCTTC
TRBV20-1	-	-	TRBJ2-7	CSAGDSWTYEQYF	TGCAGTGCCGGGGACTCATGGACCTACGAGCAGTACTTC
TRBV7-2	many	TRBD2	TRBJ2-1	CASSPDASGGYNEQFF	TGTGCCAGCAGCCCGGACGCTAGCGGGGGGTACAATGAGCAGTTCTTC
TRBV29-1	many	-	TRBJ2-3	CSGTGYYADTQYF	TGCAGCGGCACAGGGTATTACGCAGATACGCAGTATTTT
TRBV5-4	few	-	TRBJ2-3	CASSLSRVRSTDTQYF	TGTGCCAGCAGCTTAAGCAGGGTGAGGAGCACAGATACGCAGTATTTT
TRBV5-5	-	-	TRBJ1-1	CASSPRTGRTEAFF	TGTGCCAGCAGCCCGAGAACGGGTCGAACTGAAGCTTTCTTT
TRBV5-1	-	-	TRBJ2-7	CASSLVRGTLYEQYF	TGCGCCAGCAGCTTGGTAAGGGGTACGCTGTACGAGCAGTACTTC
TRBV20-1	few	TRBD1	TRBJ1-2	CSARALEGQNFYGYTF	TGCAGTGCTAGAGCGCTGGAGGGACAGAACTTTTATGGCTACACCTTC
TRBV7-9	-	-	TRBJ1-2	CASSLEGGLSYTF	TGTGCCAGCAGCTTAGAGGGGGGTCTAAGCTACACCTTC
TRBV6-6	few	-	TRBJ2-7	CASSSRGGTTYEQYF	TGTGCCAGCAGTTCCCGAGGGGGGACCACCTACGAGCAGTACTTC
TRBV11-2	few	TRBD2	TRBJ2-3	CASSPISGVADTQYF	TGTGCCAGCAGCCCGATTAGCGGGGTAGCAGATACGCAGTATTTT